The next 5 T cell receptor beta chains were all read from a single sample in a study of shared clonotypes between healthy human individuals (TCRdb year 2020). Library preparation employed the immunoSEQ multiplex PCR assay. TCRdb's version of the immuneACCESS table is confined to in-frame rearrangements and falls short of the full clone set. An unresolved V gene accounts for under half of the shortfall where checked; the remainder is of unknown origin. In this sample the table shows roughly 1 million clones, approximately 80% of which occur a single time. 0.4% to 0.55% of the sample rests with the top ten. The sequencing sample was made of memory CD4+ T cells from PBMCs. The sample's cell subset or site label, decoded: CD45RA-negative fraction. These receptors were taken from a man younger than 35 in good health. Some clones in this sample may be carry-over from other donors' samples.

The chain has TRBV7-3 and TRBJ2-1; D ambiguous. V lost 5 bases and J 3 bases, leaving 8 bases between the germline ends. The CDR3 is made up of 13 amino acids. The germline V gene has CDR1 SGHTA and CDR2 FQGTGA. This chain's CDR3 is CASSPPGYNEQFF. The CDR3 DNA sequence: TGTGCCAGCAGCCCCCCTGGCTACAATGAGCAGTTCTTC.

This clone occurred once. The V and J genes are TRBV5-1 and TRBJ2-7; 10 bases match TRBD1. Germline CDR1 and CDR2: SGHRS and YFSETQ. The CDR3 is 14 amino acids. Trimming cost V 4 bases and J 3 bases; bases outside gene matches: 4. The CDR3 region has the DNA TGCGCCAGCAGCAAGGGGACAGGGGTCTACGAGCAGTACTTC. Its translation is CASSKGTGVYEQYF.

The chain uses TRBV7-9 and TRBJ1-1, with D hard to call. Trimming left V 0 bases short and J 3 bases short, with 17 bases between. The CDR3 has 17 amino acids. CDR1 and CDR2 from the germline V gene are SEHNR and FQNEAQ (reference sequence). The CDR3 sequence is CASSLALRSEGDTEAFF. The CDR3, as DNA: TGTGCCAGCAGCTTAGCGCTGAGGTCAGAGGGAGACACTGAAGCTTTCTTT. The variable domain in full, with the rest retrieved from reference TRBV7-9 and TRBJ1-1, is DTGVSQNPRHKITKRGQNVTFRCDPISEHNRLYWYRQTLGQGPEFLTYFQNEAQLEKSRLLSDRFSAERPKGSFSTLEIQRTEQGDSAMYLCASSLALRSEGDTEAFFGQGTRLTVV.

This clone was recorded many times. V usage is TRBV2 and J usage is TRBJ1-1; a possible D gene is TRBD1 (5 bases). Germline CDR1 reads SNHLY; CDR2 reads FYNNEI. The CDR3 runs 14 residues. The germline V and J ends were trimmed by 7 bases and 0 bases, with 12 bases remaining between them. The CDR3 DNA reads as TGTGCCAGCATAAGAGGGGACTTGAACACTGAAGCTTTCTTT. This gives the protein CASIRGDLNTEAFF. The complete variable domain, with remaining parts taken from reference TRBV2 and TRBJ1-1, reads EPEVTQTPSHQVTQMGQEVILRCVPISNHLYFYWYRQILGQKVEFLVSFYNNEISEKSEIFDDQFSVERPDGSNFTLKIRSTKLEDSAMYFCASIRGDLNTEAFFGQGTRLTVV.

The chain is built from TRBV28 and TRBJ2-7; D is unclear. Trimming left V 6 bases short and J 4 bases short, with 16 bases between. CDR1 and CDR2 (germline): MDHEN, SYDVKM. The CDR3 totals 14 residues. The DNA for the CDR3 is TGTGCCAGCAGCCTGTACAGTGGCTCTTACGAGCAGTACTTC. It specifies CASSLYSGSYEQYF.